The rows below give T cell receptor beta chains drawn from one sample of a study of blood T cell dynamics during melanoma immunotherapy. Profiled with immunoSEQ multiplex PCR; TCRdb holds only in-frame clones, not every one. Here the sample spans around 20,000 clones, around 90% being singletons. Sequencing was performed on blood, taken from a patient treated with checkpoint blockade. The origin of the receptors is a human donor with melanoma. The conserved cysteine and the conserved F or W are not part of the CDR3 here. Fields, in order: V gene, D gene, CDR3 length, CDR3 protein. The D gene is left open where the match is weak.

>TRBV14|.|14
ASSQDLYSSYNEQF
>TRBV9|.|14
ASSPPGGTGAGELF
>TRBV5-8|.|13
ASSLDGRPPIGYT
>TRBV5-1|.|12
ASSLGADFNEQF
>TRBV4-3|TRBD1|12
ASSQQDRATEAF
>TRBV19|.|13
ASSDRRTHTDTQY
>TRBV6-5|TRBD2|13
ASSPGLAARGELF
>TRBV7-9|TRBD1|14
ASSTGTVPLYNEQF
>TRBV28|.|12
ASSWGWGNQPQH
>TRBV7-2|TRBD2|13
ASSQLAGGSYEQY
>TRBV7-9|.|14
ASSSPSGTPSYEQY
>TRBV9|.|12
ASSVGGGTTEAF
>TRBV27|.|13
ASSFLRGGNSPLH
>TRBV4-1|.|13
ASSQPGATNEKLF
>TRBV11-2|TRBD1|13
ASSLVSGGNEKLF
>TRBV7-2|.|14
ASSLDWASLSYEQY
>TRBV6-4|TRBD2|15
ASMIRLAHRPYNEQF
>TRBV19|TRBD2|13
ASSIGSGRPYEQF
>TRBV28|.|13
ASSLFRVRGAEAF
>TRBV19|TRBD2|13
ASSLAGDHYNEQF
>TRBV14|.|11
ASSPLGGYEQY
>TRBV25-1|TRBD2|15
ASSEYPGLAQQETQY
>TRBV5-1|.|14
ASSFGQGIGVNEQF
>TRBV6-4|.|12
ASSPNSGMRGYT
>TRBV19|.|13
ASSGIEGSTDTQY
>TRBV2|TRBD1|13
ASSVTGVLQETQY
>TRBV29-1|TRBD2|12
SVLIGGSSYEQY
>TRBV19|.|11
ASSPSDGQPQH
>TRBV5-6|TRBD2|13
ASSLRGLYTDTQY
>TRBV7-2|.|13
ASSLAGTNNQPQH
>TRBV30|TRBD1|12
AWSRDRGYNEQF
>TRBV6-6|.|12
ASSYRSAGGTQY
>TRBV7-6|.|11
ASSRVGPDTQY
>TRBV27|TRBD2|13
ASRSGTSYYNEQF
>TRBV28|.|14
ASSSTPGRGAETQY
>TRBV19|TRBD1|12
ASSMDRVRTEAF
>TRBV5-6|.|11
ASSLQGADTQY
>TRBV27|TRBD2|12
ASSGTSGNYEQY
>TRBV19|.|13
ASSIVSGPYNEQF
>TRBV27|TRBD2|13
ASSLGRGGGLEQY
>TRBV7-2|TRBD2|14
ASSAGLAGWTGELF
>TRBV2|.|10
ASRSGNYEQY
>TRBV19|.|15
ASSIGSLGALQETQY
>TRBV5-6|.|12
ASSPIFGTGELF
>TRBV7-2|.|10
ASSLEVGELF